These T cell receptor beta chains were read from a single sample in a study of blood T cells in healthy people across ages. MiXCR, applied by TCRdb to the 5' RACE reads, yields one record per CDR3 protein. The table records about 1,400,000 distinct CDR3 sequences, around 59% of them present only once. The sample was blood. These receptor sequences come from a man between 18 and 29 years old in good health. The CDR3 runs from the conserved cysteine through the conserved F or W. D genes are given only for firm matches. Clone size is given for some rows only: seen once, a few or many times, or a class if the clone is expanded.

J: TRBJ1-1; D: -; size: -; V: TRBV9; DNA: TGTGCCAGCAGCCCCTGGGACCGAGACACTGAAGCTTTCTTT; CDR3: CASSPWDRDTEAFF
J: TRBJ2-7; D: -; size: -; V: TRBV20-1; DNA: TGCAGTGCTAGAGAATTACTAGGGCCGTATGACGAGCAGTACTTC; CDR3: CSARELLGPYDEQYF
J: TRBJ2-1; D: -; size: once; V: TRBV12-3/TRBV12-4; DNA: TGTGCCAGCAGTTCCCCGGACACTGACTACAATGAGCAGTTCTTC; CDR3: CASSSPDTDYNEQFF
J: TRBJ1-2; D: -; size: -; V: TRBV7-2; DNA: TGTGCCAGCAGCCTCCGGGATTGGTATGGCTACACCTTC; CDR3: CASSLRDWYGYTF
J: TRBJ2-5; D: TRBD2; size: -; V: TRBV20-1; DNA: TGCAGTGCCATTCCCCCTAGCGGGGAAGCCCAGTACTTC; CDR3: CSAIPPSGEAQYF
J: TRBJ1-1; D: -; size: -; V: TRBV7-9; DNA: TGTGCCAGCGGAAGAGAAGCTTTCTTT; CDR3: CASGREAFF
J: TRBJ2-4; D: -; size: once; V: TRBV2; DNA: TGTGCCAGCAGTGAGTTGGCGTTTGTAGCCAAAAACATTCAGTACTTC; CDR3: CASSELAFVAKNIQYF
J: TRBJ2-1; D: TRBD1; size: -; V: TRBV20-1; DNA: TGCAGTGCTAGAGACCTCGACAGGGAAGGAAATGAGCAGTTCTTC; CDR3: CSARDLDREGNEQFF
J: TRBJ2-6; D: -; size: -; V: TRBV25-1; DNA: TGTGCCAGCAGACCCACTGACAGCCCTGGGGCCAACGTCCTGACTTTC; CDR3: CASRPTDSPGANVLTF
J: TRBJ1-5; D: -; size: -; V: TRBV6-2/TRBV6-3; DNA: TGTGCCAGCAGCCCCGTCGGGGGCCCCTCCCTGCCCCAGCATTTT; CDR3: CASSPVGGPSLPQHF
J: TRBJ2-3; D: TRBD1; size: few; V: TRBV4-1; DNA: TGCGCCAGCAGGGGGGACAGGGTCGCAGATACGCAGTATTTT; CDR3: CASRGDRVADTQYF
J: TRBJ2-5; D: -; size: few; V: TRBV12-3/TRBV12-4; DNA: -; CDR3: CASSFFGSLKETQYF
J: TRBJ2-1; D: -; size: few; V: TRBV4-2; DNA: TGTGCCAGCAGCCAAGGGAAGGGTTACAATGAGCAGTTCTTC; CDR3: CASSQGKGYNEQFF
J: TRBJ2-2; D: -; size: -; V: TRBV29-1; DNA: TGCAGCGTTGCCTCCACCGGGGAGCTGTTTTTT; CDR3: CSVASTGELFF
J: TRBJ2-7; D: TRBD2; size: few; V: TRBV20-1; DNA: TGCAGTGCTAGAGATCGAGGCGGGGGTCAATCCTACGAGCAGTACTTC; CDR3: CSARDRGGGQSYEQYF
J: TRBJ2-3; D: TRBD2; size: -; V: TRBV7-6; DNA: TGTGCCAGCAGCTACGTGGGCGGGAGCTGGGATACGCAGTATTTT; CDR3: CASSYVGGSWDTQYF
J: TRBJ2-1; D: -; size: -; V: TRBV20-1; DNA: TGCAGTGCCCGGATCCCTATACCCTCGGAGAATGAGCAGTTCTTC; CDR3: CSARIPIPSENEQFF
J: TRBJ2-1; D: TRBD2; size: -; V: TRBV7-9; DNA: TGTGCCAGCAGCCCCGGATTAGCGGGAGTAGGTACCTACGAGCAGTTCTTC; CDR3: CASSPGLAGVGTYEQFF
J: TRBJ2-5; D: TRBD1; size: -; V: TRBV2; DNA: TGTGCCAGCAGCGTGGGACAGGCTAAAGAGACCCAGTACTTC; CDR3: CASSVGQAKETQYF
J: TRBJ1-5; D: -; size: -; V: TRBV7-2; DNA: TGTGCCAGCAGCCTCGTGACGGAACCGAATCAGCCCCAGCATTTT; CDR3: CASSLVTEPNQPQHF